This T cell receptor (beta chain) is from a study of blood T cell repertoires in COVID-19. Membership in each cohort depended on participant-reported clinical history. Original handling: Quantification of nucleated cells was approximated via reference gene primer amplification. The data were produced by immunoSEQ multiplex PCR, yet TCRdb's version contains in-frame clones alone and is incomplete. The V and J calls and clone size come from that table; D and trimming were worked out from the DNA. The sample comprises approximately 150,000 clones, just under 85% of which are singletons, and 3.4% rests with the top ten. The CDR3 runs to 14 residues. The germline gives CDR1 LNHDA, CDR2 SQIVND (reference sequence). With 6 bases clipped from V and 8 bases from J, the junction kept 4 bases outside the gene matches.

This sequence originates from a woman aged 45-60 years with acute COVID-19. This chain joins TRBV19 and TRBJ2-1, with 13 bases identical to TRBD2. The sequenced sample consisted of PBMCs or T cells enriched from blood (not recorded which). CDR3 sequence: CASSRTSGSYEQFF. CDR3 nucleotides: TGTGCCAGTAGCAGGACTAGCGGGAGCTATGAGCAGTTCTTC.